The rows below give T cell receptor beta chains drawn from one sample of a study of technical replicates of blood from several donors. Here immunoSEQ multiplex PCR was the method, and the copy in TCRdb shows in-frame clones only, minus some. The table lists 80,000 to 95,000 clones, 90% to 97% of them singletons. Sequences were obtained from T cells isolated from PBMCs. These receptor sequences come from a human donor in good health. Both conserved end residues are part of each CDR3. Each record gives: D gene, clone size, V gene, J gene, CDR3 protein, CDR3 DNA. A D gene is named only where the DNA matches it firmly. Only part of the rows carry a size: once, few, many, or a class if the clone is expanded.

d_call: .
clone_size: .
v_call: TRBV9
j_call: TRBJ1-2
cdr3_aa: CASSVEQGYGYTF
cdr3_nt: TGTGCCAGCAGCGTAGAACAGGGCTATGGCTACACCTTC

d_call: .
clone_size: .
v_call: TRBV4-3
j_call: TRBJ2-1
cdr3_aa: CASSQGYSNEQFF
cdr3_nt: TGCGCCAGCAGCCAAGGGTATAGCAATGAGCAGTTCTTC

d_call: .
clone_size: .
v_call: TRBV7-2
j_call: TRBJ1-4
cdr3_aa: CASSEARGTNEKLFF
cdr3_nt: TGTGCCAGCAGTGAAGCAAGAGGAACTAATGAAAAACTGTTTTTT

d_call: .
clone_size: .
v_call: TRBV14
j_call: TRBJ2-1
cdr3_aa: CASSPVPTISYNEQFF
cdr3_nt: TGTGCCAGCAGCCCTGTTCCTACTATCTCCTACAATGAGCAGTTCTTC

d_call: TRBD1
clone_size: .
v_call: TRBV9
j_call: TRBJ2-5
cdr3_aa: CASSATGASRQETQYF
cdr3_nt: TGTGCCAGCAGCGCGACAGGGGCATCACGCCAAGAGACCCAGTACTTC

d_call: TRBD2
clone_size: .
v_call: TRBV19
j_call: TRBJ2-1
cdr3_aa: CASSKGLAGGNEQFF
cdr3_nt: TGTGCCAGTAGTAAGGGACTAGCGGGTGGCAATGAGCAGTTCTTC

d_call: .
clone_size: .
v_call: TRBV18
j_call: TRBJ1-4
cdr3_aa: CASSPSTRRGEKLFF
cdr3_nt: TGTGCCAGCTCACCATCGACAAGGAGGGGTGAAAAACTGTTTTTT

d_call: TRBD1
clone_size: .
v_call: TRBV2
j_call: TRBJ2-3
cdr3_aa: CAASGQGTDTQYF
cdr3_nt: TGTGCCGCTTCGGGACAGGGAACAGATACGCAGTATTTT

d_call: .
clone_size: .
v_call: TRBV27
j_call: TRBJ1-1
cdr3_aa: CASSLRPIAEEAFF
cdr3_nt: TGTGCCAGCAGTTTACGGCCGATCGCGGAGGAAGCTTTCTTT

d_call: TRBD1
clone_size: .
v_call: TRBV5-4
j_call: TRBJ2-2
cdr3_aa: CASRRQGSGELFF
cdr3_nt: TGTGCCAGCAGGAGACAGGGATCCGGGGAGCTGTTTTTT

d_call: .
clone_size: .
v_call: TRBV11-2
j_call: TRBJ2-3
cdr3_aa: CASSAGGTDTQYF
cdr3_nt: TGTGCCAGCAGCGCAGGGGGCACAGATACGCAGTATTTT

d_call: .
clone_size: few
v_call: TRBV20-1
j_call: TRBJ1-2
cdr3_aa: CSASQWGYTF
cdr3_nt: TGCAGTGCTAGTCAGTGGGGCTACACCTTC

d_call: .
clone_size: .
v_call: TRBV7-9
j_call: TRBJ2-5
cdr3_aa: CASSSEAGETQYF
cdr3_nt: TGTGCCAGCAGCTCTGAGGCTGGAGAGACCCAGTACTTC

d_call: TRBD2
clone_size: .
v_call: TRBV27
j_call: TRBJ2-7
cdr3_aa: CASSIGRANEQYF
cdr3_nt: TGTGCCAGCAGCATTGGGAGGGCCAACGAGCAGTACTTC

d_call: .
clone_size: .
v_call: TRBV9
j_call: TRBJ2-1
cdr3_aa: CASSVGTYNEQFF
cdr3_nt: TGTGCCAGCAGCGTAGGTACCTACAATGAGCAGTTCTTC

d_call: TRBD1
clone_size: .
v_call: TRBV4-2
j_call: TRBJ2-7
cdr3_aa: CASSQDIGQGWNEQYF
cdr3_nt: TGTGCCAGCAGCCAAGATATAGGACAGGGTTGGAACGAGCAGTACTTC

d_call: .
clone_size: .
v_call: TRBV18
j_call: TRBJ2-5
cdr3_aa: CASSIGTTLGETQYF
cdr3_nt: TGTGCCAGCTCGATCGGGACAACCTTAGGGGAGACCCAGTACTTC

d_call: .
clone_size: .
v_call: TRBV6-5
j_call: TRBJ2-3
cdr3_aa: CASRTDREATDTQYF
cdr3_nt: TGTGCCAGCAGGACGGACAGAGAAGCCACAGATACGCAGTATTTT

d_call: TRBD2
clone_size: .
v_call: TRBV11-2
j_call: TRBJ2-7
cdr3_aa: CASSLRLAGAYEQYF
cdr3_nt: TGTGCCAGCAGCCTCCGACTAGCGGGGGCCTACGAGCAGTACTTC

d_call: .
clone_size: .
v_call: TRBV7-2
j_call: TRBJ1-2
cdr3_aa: CASSLLYYGYTF
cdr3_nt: TGTGCCAGCAGCTTATTATACTATGGCTACACCTTC

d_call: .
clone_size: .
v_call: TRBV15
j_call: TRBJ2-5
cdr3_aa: CATSRETRGNQETQYF
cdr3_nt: TGTGCCACCAGCAGGGAAACACGAGGGAACCAAGAGACCCAGTACTTC

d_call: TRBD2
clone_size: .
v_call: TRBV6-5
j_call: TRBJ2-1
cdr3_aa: CASSFGAGRAYNEQFF
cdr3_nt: TGTGCCAGCAGTTTCGGAGCGGGAAGAGCATACAATGAGCAGTTCTTC

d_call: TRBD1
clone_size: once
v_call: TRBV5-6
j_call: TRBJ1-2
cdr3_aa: CASSLDRGYGYTF
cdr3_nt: TGTGCCAGCAGCTTGGACAGGGGCTATGGCTACACCTTC

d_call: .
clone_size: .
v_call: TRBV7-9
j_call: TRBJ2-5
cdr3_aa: CASSLSRLLKETQYF
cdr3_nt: TGTGCCAGCAGCTTGAGTAGACTTTTAAAAGAGACCCAGTACTTC

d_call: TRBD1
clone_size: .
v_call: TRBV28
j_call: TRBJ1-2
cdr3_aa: CASSFRDRMNYGYTF
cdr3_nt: TGTGCCAGCAGTTTTAGGGACAGGATGAACTATGGCTACACCTTC

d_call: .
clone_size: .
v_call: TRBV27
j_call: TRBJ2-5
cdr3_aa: CASSPRGFQETQYF
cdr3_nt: TGTGCCAGCAGTCCTAGGGGTTTCCAAGAGACCCAGTACTTC

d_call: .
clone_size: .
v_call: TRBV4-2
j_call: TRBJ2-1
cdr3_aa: CASSQELVSYNEQFF
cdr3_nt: TGTGCCAGCAGCCAAGAATTAGTTTCCTACAATGAGCAGTTCTTC

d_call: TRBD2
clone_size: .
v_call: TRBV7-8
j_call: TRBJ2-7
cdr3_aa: CASSASGISYEQYF
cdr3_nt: TGTGCCAGCAGCGCAAGCGGGATCTCCTACGAGCAGTACTTC

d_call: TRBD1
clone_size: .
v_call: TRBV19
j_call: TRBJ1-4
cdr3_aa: CASSIGIGGTNEKLFF
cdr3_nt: TGTGCCAGTAGTATTGGAATAGGGGGCACTAATGAAAAACTGTTTTTT

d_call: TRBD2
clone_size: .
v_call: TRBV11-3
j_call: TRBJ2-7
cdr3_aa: CASSLEAGVPYEQYF
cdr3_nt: TGTGCCAGCAGCTTAGAAGCGGGAGTCCCTTACGAGCAGTACTTC

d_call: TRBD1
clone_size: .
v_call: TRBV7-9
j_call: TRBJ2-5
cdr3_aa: CASSIKDRDQETQYF
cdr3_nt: TGTGCCAGCAGCATTAAGGACAGGGACCAAGAGACCCAGTACTTC

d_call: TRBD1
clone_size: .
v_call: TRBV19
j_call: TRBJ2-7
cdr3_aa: CASSIPGQAVYEQYF
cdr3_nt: TGTGCCAGTAGTATCCCGGGACAGGCTGTTTACGAGCAGTACTTC

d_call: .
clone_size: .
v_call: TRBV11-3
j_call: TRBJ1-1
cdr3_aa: CASRAGEGEAFF
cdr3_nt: TGTGCCAGCAGGGCAGGGGAGGGTGAAGCTTTCTTT

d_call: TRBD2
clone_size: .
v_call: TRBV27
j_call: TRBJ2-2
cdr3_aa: CATRVAGEGTGELFF
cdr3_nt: TGTGCCACCAGGGTGGCGGGAGAGGGTACCGGGGAGCTGTTTTTT

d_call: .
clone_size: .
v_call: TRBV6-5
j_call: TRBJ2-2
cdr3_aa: CAIRDTDTGELFF
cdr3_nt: TGTGCCATCCGGGACACCGACACCGGGGAGCTGTTTTTT

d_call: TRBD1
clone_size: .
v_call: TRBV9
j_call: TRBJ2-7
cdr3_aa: CASSYRDRGFHEQYF
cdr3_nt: TGTGCCAGCAGCTACCGGGACAGGGGGTTCCACGAGCAGTACTTC

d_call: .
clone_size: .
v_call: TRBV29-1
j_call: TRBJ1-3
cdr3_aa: CSALTGRESGNTIYF
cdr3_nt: TGCAGCGCCCTCACAGGGCGCGAATCTGGAAACACCATATATTTT

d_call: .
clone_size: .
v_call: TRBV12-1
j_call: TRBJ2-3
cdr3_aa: CASSSTEFVDGTDTQYF
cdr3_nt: TGTGCCAGCAGCTCGACTGAGTTCGTAGACGGCACAGATACGCAGTATTTT

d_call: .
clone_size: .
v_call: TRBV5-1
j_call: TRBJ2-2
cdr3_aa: CASSLELNTGELFF
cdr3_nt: TGCGCCAGCAGCTTGGAACTGAACACCGGGGAGCTGTTTTTT

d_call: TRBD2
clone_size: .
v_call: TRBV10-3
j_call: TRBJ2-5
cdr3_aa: CAISAVAGGPNEETQYF
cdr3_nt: TGTGCCATCAGTGCTGTAGCGGGAGGCCCAAACGAAGAGACCCAGTACTTC

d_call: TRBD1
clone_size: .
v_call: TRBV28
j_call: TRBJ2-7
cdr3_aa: CASSLLIRQGSEQYF
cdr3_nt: TGTGCCAGCAGTTTATTGATACGACAGGGAAGCGAGCAGTACTTC

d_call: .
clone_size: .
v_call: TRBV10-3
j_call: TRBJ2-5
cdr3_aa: CAISDTEETQYF
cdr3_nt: TGTGCCATCAGTGACACAGAAGAGACCCAGTACTTC